The source of this T cell receptor beta chain is a study of T-cell memory formation after mild COVID-19. A single record per CDR3 protein comes from TCRdb applying MiXCR to the 5' RACE reads. The sample yields about 360,000 distinct CDR3 sequences, over 13% seen once. Germline CDR1 is SGHTA and CDR2 is FQGNSA. The ends were cut back, 8 bases at V and 5 bases at J, with 10 bases in the middle. There are 11 residues in the CDR3. The genes are TRBV7-2 and TRBJ2-7; TRBD1 or TRBD2 may be the D gene (5 bases each). The sample was PBMCs or a T cell subset sorted from them (not recorded which). The receptor's source is a man between 18 and 29 years old who had mild COVID-19 (a few samples of this study predate the infection). Cell type and time point are not known. Here the CDR3 DNA reads TGTGCCAGCCTGGGGGTCCACGAGCAGTACGTC. This codes for CASLGVHEQYV.